These 27 T cell receptor beta chains share one sample of origin, sequenced in a study of T-cell memory formation after mild COVID-19. Using its own MiXCR run on the 5' RACE reads, TCRdb lists one record per CDR3 protein. The sample carries roughly 380,000 distinct CDR3 sequences, 25% to 30% recorded once. The sequencing input was PBMCs or a T cell subset sorted from them (not recorded which). The receptors stem from an adult woman who had mild COVID-19 (a few samples of this study predate the infection). Cell type and time point are not known.

The chain recombines TRBV5-1 with TRBJ2-2; weak D call: TRBD2 (5 bases). V was cut by 7 bases and J by 0 bases, with 7 bases left in between. CDR3 size: 13 residues. In germline, CDR1 is SGHRS, CDR2 YFSETQ. CDR3 region: CASSEANTGELFF. CDR3 DNA sequence: TGCGCCAGCTCGGAGGCGAACACCGGGGAGCTGTTTTTT.

This clonotype was counted a few times. The V call is TRBV12-3 or TRBV12-4, the J call TRBJ2-7; TRBD1 is a possible D gene (7 bases). V dropped 6 bases and J dropped 0 bases, with 15 bases sitting between them. The CDR3 covers 15 residues. DNA of the CDR3: TGTGCCAGCAGCCAGGGGGGATTAGGCTCCTACGAGCAGTACTTC. Protein product: CASSQGGLGSYEQYF.

The chain employs TRBV5-1 and TRBJ1-3; D is uncertain. V was clipped by 0 bases and J by 1 base, with 8 bases between them. This CDR3 contains 15 residues. In germline, CDR1 is SGHRS, CDR2 YFSETQ. The CDR3 nucleotides are TGCGCCAGCAGCTTGGGGCCCGAGTCTGGAAACACCATATATTTT. It yields the protein CASSLGPESGNTIYF.

This chain joins TRBV6-5 and TRBJ1-2; 8 nucleotides agree with TRBD1. Trimming took 7 bases from V and 0 from J; bases not matched to a gene: 4. Germline CDR1 is MNHEY and CDR2 is SVGAGI. The CDR3 spans 14 residues. The DNA of the CDR3 is TGTGCCAGCACCGCGACAGGGGCTAACTATGGCTACACCTTC. Amino acid sequence: CASTATGANYGYTF.

The V and J genes are TRBV12-3 or TRBV12-4 and TRBJ2-4; 13 bases are shared with TRBD2. The J segment lost 4 bases and the V segment lost 5 bases, leaving 5 bases of the junction unmatched. The length of the CDR3 is 16 residues. DNA of the CDR3: TGTGCCAGCAGTCCCACTAGCGGGAGGGGTAAAAACATTCAGTACTTC. Protein product: CASSPTSGRGKNIQYF.

The V call is TRBV11-2, the J call TRBJ2-5; D is possibly TRBD1 (6 bases). With 5 bases removed from V and 5 bases from J, the gap between germline ends came to 15 bases. The CDR3 is 14 amino acids. Germline-derived CDR1 and CDR2 are SGHAT and FQNNGV. The CDR3 DNA sequence: TGTGCCAGCAGCACACCTACAGGGTTCGAGACCCAGTACTTC. Translation: CASSTPTGFETQYF.

This clonotype has just one count. J is TRBJ1-6 and V is TRBV3-1; the D is unclear. Germline loops: CDR1 LGHDT, CDR2 YNNKEL (reference sequence). CDR3 size: 15 residues. V lost 3 bases, J lost 2 bases, and 8 bases lay in between. CDR3 DNA sequence: TGTGCCAGCAGCCATAGGGAGGCCTATAATTCACCCCTCCACTTT. This gives the protein CASSHREAYNSPLHF.

Only a few counts were recorded for this clonotype. V usage is TRBV27 and J usage is TRBJ2-1; a weak D match, TRBD2 (6 bases). CDR1 and CDR2 (germline): MNHEY, SMNVEV (reference sequence). Trimming left V 5 bases short and J 5 bases short, with 13 bases between. This CDR3 has 14 residues. CDR3 nucleotide sequence: TGTGCCAGCAGTCGCCAGGGAGGTAACAATGAGCAGTTCTTC. Translated: CASSRQGGNNEQFF.

This clonotype was recorded a few times. The chain links TRBV7-9 to TRBJ1-5; D might be TRBD1 (5 bases). V was pared by 4 bases and J by 1 base, with 14 bases between. The germline V gene has CDR1 SEHNR and CDR2 FQNEAQ (reference sequence). The CDR3 loop spans 16 amino acids. CDR3 region: CASSYSRGESNQPQHF. As DNA, the CDR3 is TGTGCCAGCAGCTACAGCCGGGGGGAGAGCAATCAGCCCCAGCATTTT.

In its sample, this clonotype was seen a few times. This chain links TRBV29-1 with TRBJ2-2; D call uncertain. Germline-derived CDR1 and CDR2 are SQVTM and ANQGSEA. The CDR3 loop spans 14 amino acids. Trimming removed 1 base at V and 4 bases at J, with 10 bases between. The CDR3 nucleotides read TGCAGCGTTGAAGTAGGACCAGGCACCGGGGAGCTGTTTTTT. It translates to CSVEVGPGTGELFF.

A few counts support this clonotype. V usage is TRBV29-1 and J usage is TRBJ2-3; maybe TRBD1 (6 bases). CDR1 and CDR2 from the germline V gene are SQVTM and ANQGSEA. V gave up 7 bases and J gave up 1 base, with 9 bases separating them. This CDR3 has 12 residues. For the CDR3, the DNA is TGCAGCGGCAGGGGAGGCACAGATACGCAGTATTTT. The encoded protein is CSGRGGTDTQYF.

The chain combines TRBV5-5 with TRBJ1-1; D possibly corresponds to TRBD1 (5 bases). Germline V gene data show CDR1 as SGHKS and CDR2 as YYEKEE (reference sequence). CDR3 size: 15 residues. Trimming stripped 2 bases from V and 1 base from J, with 12 bases between. The CDR3 nucleotides read TGTGCCAGCAGCTTACCTTTGACAGCGAACACTGAAGCTTTCTTT. The encoded protein is CASSLPLTANTEAFF.

The gene calls are TRBV5-1 and TRBJ1-2; weak D call: TRBD1 (5 bases). V lost 0 bases and J 2 bases, leaving 11 bases between the germline ends. This CDR3 contains 15 residues. Germline loops: CDR1 SGHRS, CDR2 YFSETQ. The CDR3 loop is CASSLGAGANYGYTF. The CDR3 DNA reads TGCGCCAGCAGCTTGGGTGCCGGGGCAAACTATGGCTACACCTTC.

The chain has TRBV6-5 and TRBJ1-4; D unresolved. Trimming took off 5 bases at V and 0 bases at J, with 7 bases between the two ends. The CDR3 is 14 residues long. Germline CDR1 is MNHEY and CDR2 is SVGAGI. CDR3 sequence: CASSKEPTNEKLFF. In nucleotides, the CDR3 is TGTGCCAGCAGTAAGGAGCCAACTAATGAAAAACTGTTTTTT.

The rearrangement uses TRBV5-8 and TRBJ1-5, with D possibly being TRBD1 (6 bases). CDR1 is SGHTS and CDR2 is YDEGEE in the germline V gene. The CDR3 is made up of 17 amino acids. Trimming left V 4 bases short and J 0 bases short, with 17 bases between. The CDR3 loop reads CASSPDSTGDSNQPQHF. In DNA, the CDR3 is TGTGCCAGCAGCCCGGACAGTACCGGCGATAGCAATCAGCCCCAGCATTTT.

J is TRBJ2-7 and V is TRBV6-6; 9 positions match TRBD1. The V gene end was trimmed by 2 bases and the J gene end by 1 base; junction bases not matched to a gene: 3. The CDR3 covers 15 residues. Germline CDR1 MNHNY, CDR2 SVGAGI (reference sequence). This CDR3 reads CASSYQGQGSYEQYF. The CDR3 DNA follows: TGTGCCAGCAGTTACCAGGGACAGGGTTCCTACGAGCAGTACTTC.

The chain is built from TRBV3-1 and TRBJ2-5, with D unresolved. The length of the CDR3 is 9 residues. Germline loops: CDR1 LGHDT, CDR2 YNNKEL (reference sequence). Between the trimmed V and J ends, which lost 5 bases and 9 bases, there was a span of 4 bases. The CDR3 DNA sequence: TGTGCCAGCAGCACACCCCAGTACTTC. The encoded protein is CASSTPQYF.

The rearrangement joins TRBV5-1 to TRBJ1-1; D is unresolved. The CDR3 is 16 residues long. Trimming removed 3 bases from V and 4 bases from J, with 19 bases in between. The germline V gene has CDR1 SGHRS and CDR2 YFSETQ. CDR3 coding DNA: TGCGCCAGCAGCTCAGAACCACTTCGGGTTGGCACTGAAGCTTTCTTT. It translates to CASSSEPLRVGTEAFF.

This chain connects TRBV11-2 to TRBJ2-3; TRBD2 aligns across 8 bases. V lost 0 bases to trimming and J lost 4 bases; unmatched junction nucleotides: 9. The CDR3 covers 17 residues. The germline V gene has CDR1 SGHAT and CDR2 FQNNGV. The CDR3 sequence: CASSLDSQRELADTQYF. CDR3 DNA: TGTGCCAGCAGCTTAGACTCTCAGCGGGAGCTGGCAGATACGCAGTATTTT. Using reference TRBV11-2 and TRBJ2-3 for the parts outside the CDR3, the full variable domain is EAGVAQSPRYKIIEKRQSVAFWCNPISGHATLYWYQQILGQGPKLLIQFQNNGVVDDSQLPKDRFSAERLKGVDSTLKIQPAKLEDSAVYLCASSLDSQRELADTQYFGPGTRLTVL.

This clonotype came up a few times. The rearrangement uses TRBV10-3 and TRBJ1-2; D is unresolved. Per the germline V gene, CDR1 is ENHRY and CDR2 is SYGVKD. This CDR3 contains 11 residues. V gave up 4 bases and J gave up 7 bases, with 7 bases separating them. CDR3 sequence (DNA): TGTGCCATCAGTGGCGACGCTGGCTACACCTTC. Translated: CAISGDAGYTF.

J is TRBJ1-1 and V is TRBV6-5, with 7 bases matching TRBD1. The germline CDR1 and CDR2 sequences are MNHEY and SVGAGI. Trimming took 6 bases from V and 7 from J; bases not matched to a gene: 8. The CDR3 loop spans 13 amino acids. Written as DNA, the CDR3 is TGTGCCAGCAGGCCACAGGGGTTGGGTGAAGCTTTCTTT. Protein: CASRPQGLGEAFF.

This rearrangement joins TRBV6-5 to TRBJ1-6; tentatively, D is TRBD1 (5 bases). This CDR3 has 13 amino acids. The germline V gene has CDR1 MNHEY and CDR2 SVGAGI. V lost 2 bases to trimming and J lost 9 bases, with 8 bases between them. The CDR3 loop is CASSYRGGSPLHF. CDR3 nucleotides: TGTGCCAGCAGTTACAGGGGAGGTTCACCCCTCCACTTT.

This clonotype was seen more than once but under ten times. The chain couples TRBV11-3 to TRBJ2-1, with D unresolved. This CDR3 has 14 amino acids. With 7 bases removed from V and 7 bases from J, the gap between germline ends came to 17 bases. Germline values: CDR1 SGHNT, CDR2 YENEEA. The CDR3 loop reads CASTNPPGRNEQFF. The CDR3 DNA reads as TGTGCCAGCACCAACCCCCCGGGTAGGAATGAGCAGTTCTTC.

The chain recombines TRBV6-5 with TRBJ2-3; 10 bases map to TRBD2. V gave up 2 bases and J gave up 8 bases; unmatched junction bases: 10. This CDR3 comprises 16 residues. The V gene's germline CDR1 is MNHEY and CDR2 SVGAGI. For the CDR3, the DNA is TGTGCCAGCAGTTACGGTCCTAGCGGGAGTATCGGTACGCAGTATTTT. Protein sequence: CASSYGPSGSIGTQYF.

The V call is TRBV29-1, the J call TRBJ1-1; 8 nucleotides align to TRBD1. The CDR3 loop spans 12 amino acids. Germline lookup yields CDR1 SQVTM and CDR2 ANQGSEA. V gave up 7 bases and J gave up 7 bases; unmatched junction bases: 8. CDR3 sequence: CSGGGTGFEAFF. CDR3 nucleotide sequence: TGCAGCGGTGGGGGGACAGGCTTTGAAGCTTTCTTT.

The J gene is TRBJ1-5, the V gene TRBV21-1; TRBD1 was called by the table and not checked on the DNA. TRBV21-1 is given as a pseudogene. The CDR3 length is 18 residues. The CDR3, as DNA: TGTGCCAGCAGCTCCCTAACAGCCCGGGACAGGGGGTTAGAGCCCCAGCATTTT. Protein: CASSSLTARDRGLEPQHF.

The chain combines TRBV10-3 with TRBJ2-3; 7 nucleotides line up with TRBD1. Trimming took 6 bases from V and 3 from J; bases not matched to a gene: 9. This CDR3 spans 15 amino acids. Per the germline V gene, CDR1 is ENHRY and CDR2 is SYGVKD. CDR3 protein: CAIRSTGTETDTQYF. CDR3 DNA sequence: TGTGCCATCAGGAGTACCGGGACAGAGACAGATACGCAGTATTTT.